This passage covers 18 T cell receptor beta chains from one sample sequenced in a study of response to subunit inactivated influenza vaccine. TCRdb reanalysed the RT-PCR reads using MiXCR and keeps one entry per CDR3 protein. This table has around 530,000 distinct CDR3 sequences, approximately 16% appearing once. Sequencing used CD4+ T cells sorted from PBMCs, obtained 23 months after vaccination. These receptors were taken from a man aged 50-75 years who received an inactivated influenza vaccine.

This clonotype was recorded at least ten times. The gene calls are TRBV29-1 and TRBJ1-1, with 7 bases lining up with TRBD1. V gave up 4 bases and J gave up 1 base; unmatched junction bases: 6. Germline V lookup: CDR1 SQVTM, CDR2 ANQGSEA. The CDR3 totals 14 residues. For the CDR3, the DNA is TGCAGCGTTGGCCTCAGGACAGGGAACACTGAAGCTTTCTTT. This sequence encodes CSVGLRTGNTEAFF. The complete variable domain, with remaining parts taken from reference TRBV29-1 and TRBJ1-1, reads SAVISQKPSRDICQRGTSLTIQCQVDSQVTMMFWYRQQPGQSLTLIATANQGSEATYESGFVIDKFPISRPNLTFSTLTVSNMSPEDSSIYLCSVGLRTGNTEAFFGQGTRLTVV.

The chain combines TRBV4-2 with TRBJ2-5; 11 bases are a match to TRBD1. The CDR3 sequence is 17 residues long. V lost 3 bases, J lost 9 bases, and 15 bases stayed unmatched. From germline, CDR1 is LGHNA and CDR2 YNFKEQ. CDR3 sequence (DNA): TGTGCCAGCAGCCAGCACCCAAGGACAGGGGGCATTTCGGCCCAGTACTTC. It specifies CASSQHPRTGGISAQYF.

The chain employs TRBV18 and TRBJ2-2, with a possible D match to TRBD2 (6 bases). Trimming removed 1 base at V and 6 bases at J, with 6 bases between. The CDR3 length is 13 residues. Looked up from germline, CDR1 is KGHSH and CDR2 is LQKENI. CDR3 DNA: TGTGCCAGCTCACCACGGGAGGCCGGGGAGCTGTTTTTT. Protein product: CASSPREAGELFF.

The chain couples TRBV3-1 to TRBJ2-3, with 10 bases aligning to TRBD2. Germline CDR1 is LGHDT and CDR2 is YNNKEL (reference sequence). The CDR3 has 17 amino acids. J was trimmed by 6 bases and V by 0 bases; bases with no gene match: 9. In DNA form, the CDR3 reads TGTGCCAGCAGCCAAGATCCCCAGCGGGGGGGCCTTGATACGCAGTATTTT. This translates into CASSQDPQRGGLDTQYF.

This clonotype was detected a few times. This chain connects TRBV24-1 to TRBJ2-1, with 7 bases fitting TRBD2. V lost 3 bases and J lost 1; bases outside the gene matches: 5. This CDR3 has 16 amino acids. Germline V CDR1 and CDR2: KGHDR, SFDVKD. The CDR3 loop is CATSDREAGSYNEQFF. CDR3 in DNA: TGTGCCACCAGTGATAGGGAAGCGGGGTCCTACAATGAGCAGTTCTTC.

This clonotype occurred a few times. V and J are TRBV5-1 and TRBJ1-1; TRBD1 matches 7 bases. Germline V gene data show CDR1 as SGHRS and CDR2 as YFSETQ. J gave up 2 bases and V 1 base, and 5 bases lay outside the gene matches. The CDR3 contains 15 residues. CDR3 protein: CASSLMGQRNTEAFF. The CDR3 DNA sequence: TGCGCCAGCAGCTTGATGGGACAGAGAAACACTGAAGCTTTCTTT.

This clonotype was recorded at least ten times. The gene calls are TRBV2 and TRBJ2-1, with 12 bases aligning to TRBD2. Germline V gene sequence: CDR1 SNHLY, CDR2 FYNNEI. Trimming removed 6 bases from V and 6 bases from J; junction bases left unmatched: 3. The CDR3 is made up of 14 amino acids. CDR3 sequence reads: CASSRLAGVNEQFF. CDR3 DNA sequence: TGTGCCAGCAGCAGACTAGCGGGAGTCAATGAGCAGTTCTTC.

The V call is TRBV11-2, the J call TRBJ2-2; D possibly matches TRBD1 or TRBD2 (5 bases each). V was shortened by 3 bases and J by 8 bases, with 10 bases between the two germline ends. This CDR3 region has 13 residues. Germline V gene data show CDR1 as SGHAT and CDR2 as FQNNGV. CDR3 coding DNA: TGTGCCAGCAGCTTTCAGGGAGTGGGGGAGCTGTTTTTT. As protein: CASSFQGVGELFF.

A word on this clonotype: A much larger clone lies one base from this, so it may be a read error. The gene calls are TRBV7-8 and TRBJ2-7; D might be TRBD1 or TRBD2, each matching 6 bases. Per the germline V gene, CDR1 is SGHVS and CDR2 is FQNEAQ. The CDR3 has 14 residues. The CDR3 nucleotides read TGTGCCAGCAGCTTATCTACGGGGGCCTACGAGCAGAACTTC. It yields the protein CASSLSTGAYEQNF.

This clonotype was picked up a small number of times. V is TRBV12-3 or TRBV12-4 and J is TRBJ1-5; a weak D match, TRBD1 (6 bases). CDR3 length: 14 amino acids. V lost 5 bases, J lost 5 bases, and 13 bases lay in between. CDR3 sequence: CASSLARGYQPQHF. The CDR3, as DNA: TGTGCCAGCAGTCTGGCCAGGGGTTATCAGCCCCAGCATTTT.

There are a few counts of this clonotype. The chain combines TRBV5-1 with TRBJ1-2; a weak D match, TRBD1 (5 bases). CDR1 is SGHRS, CDR2 YFSETQ, per germline. This CDR3 region has 15 residues. Deletions cut 0 bases from V and 11 bases from J, with 20 bases between. The CDR3 DNA sequence: TGCGCCAGCAGCTTGGGGACGGGGCGCAAGGATGTGTACACCTTC. Translating it yields CASSLGTGRKDVYTF.

This clonotype has a handful of counts. The chain recombines TRBV4-3 with TRBJ2-5, with D maybe TRBD1 (6 bases). In germline, CDR1 is LGHNA, CDR2 YSLEER. CDR3 length equals 15 residues. Trimming took off 0 bases at V and 2 bases at J, with 10 bases between the two ends. The CDR3 sequence: CASSQDIGQQETQYF. The CDR3 coding sequence is TGCGCCAGCAGCCAAGATATAGGACAGCAAGAGACCCAGTACTTC.

The rearrangement joins TRBV10-3 to TRBJ2-6, with 11 bases matching TRBD1. Trimming cost V 4 bases and J 3 bases; bases outside gene matches: 8. The CDR3 runs 18 residues. Germline CDR1 ENHRY, CDR2 SYGVKD. CDR3 protein: CAISGTGGEVSGANVLTF. CDR3 nucleotide sequence: TGTGCCATCAGTGGGACAGGGGGCGAAGTTAGTGGGGCCAACGTCCTGACTTTC.

This clonotype occurred a few times. V is TRBV9 and J is TRBJ2-7, with TRBD1 identical over 7 bases. The CDR3 extends over 14 amino acids. Per germline, CDR1 SGDLS and CDR2 YYNGEE. The V gene end was trimmed by 4 bases and the J gene end by 6 bases; junction bases not matched to a gene: 10. The CDR3 spells CASSPPGDRTEQYF. The CDR3 nucleotides are TGTGCCAGCAGCCCCCCCGGGGACAGAACCGAGCAGTACTTC.

The chain joins TRBV12-3 or TRBV12-4 to TRBJ2-1, with TRBD2 matching over 14 bases. This CDR3 is built from 15 residues. Germline trimming cut 6 bases from V and 7 bases from J; bases unmatched to any gene: 5. The CDR3 loop is CASRGLAGGWNEQFF. The DNA of the CDR3 is TGTGCCAGCAGAGGACTAGCGGGGGGTTGGAATGAGCAGTTCTTC.

This clonotype was counted ten times or more. The chain links TRBV20-1 to TRBJ2-1, with 11 bases fitting TRBD2. This CDR3 has 17 amino acids. Germline trimming cut 5 bases from V and 1 base from J; bases unmatched to any gene: 10. Germline lookup yields CDR1 DFQATT and CDR2 SNEGSKA (reference sequence). The CDR3 sequence: CSAEGSGRAGSYNEQFF. The CDR3 DNA reads as TGCAGTGCTGAGGGTAGCGGGAGGGCCGGGTCCTACAATGAGCAGTTCTTC.

The rearrangement joins TRBV7-2 to TRBJ2-3; 9 nucleotides align to TRBD2. The CDR3 spans 14 residues. With 10 bases clipped from V and 3 bases from J, the junction kept 8 bases outside the gene matches. Germline CDR1 reads SGHTA; CDR2 reads FQGNSA. CDR3 in amino acids: CATGTSRTTDTQYF. CDR3 DNA: TGTGCCACCGGGACTAGCAGGACGACAGATACGCAGTATTTT.

The chain links TRBV3-1 to TRBJ2-7, with a possible D match to TRBD2 (6 bases). V was clipped by 0 bases and J by 7 bases, with 16 bases between them. The CDR3 has 15 residues. CDR1 and CDR2 (germline): LGHDT, YNNKEL (reference sequence). CDR3 coding DNA: TGTGCCAGCAGCCAAGAGGGTCTAGCGTCTCGGGAGCAGTACTTC. It translates to CASSQEGLASREQYF.